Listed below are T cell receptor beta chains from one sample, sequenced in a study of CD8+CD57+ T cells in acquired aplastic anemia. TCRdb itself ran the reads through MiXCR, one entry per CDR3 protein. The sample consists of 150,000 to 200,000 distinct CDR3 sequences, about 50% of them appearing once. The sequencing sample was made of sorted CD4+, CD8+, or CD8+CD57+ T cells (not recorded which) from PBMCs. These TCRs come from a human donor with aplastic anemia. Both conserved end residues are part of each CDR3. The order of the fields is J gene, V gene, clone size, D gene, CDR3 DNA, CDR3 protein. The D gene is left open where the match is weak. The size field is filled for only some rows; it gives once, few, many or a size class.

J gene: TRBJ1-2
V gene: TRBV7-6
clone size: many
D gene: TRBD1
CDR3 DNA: TGTGCCAGCAGCTCCCAGAGTCAGGGACAGGGAATTTTCTATGGCTACACCTTC
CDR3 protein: CASSSQSQGQGIFYGYTF

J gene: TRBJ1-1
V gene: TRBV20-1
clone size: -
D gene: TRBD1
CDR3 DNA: TGCAGTGCTAGAGATCCGGGACAGGGGACTCGGAACACTGAAGCTTTCTTT
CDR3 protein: CSARDPGQGTRNTEAFF

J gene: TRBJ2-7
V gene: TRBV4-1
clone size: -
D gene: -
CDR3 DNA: TGCGCCAGCAGCCGGCAGTTAACCTACGAGCAGTACTTC
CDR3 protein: CASSRQLTYEQYF

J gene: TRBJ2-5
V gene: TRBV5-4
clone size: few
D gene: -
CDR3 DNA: TGTGCCAGCAGCTTGGAGAATCAAGAGACCCAGTACTTC
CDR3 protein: CASSLENQETQYF

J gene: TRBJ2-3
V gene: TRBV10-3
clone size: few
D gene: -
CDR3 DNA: TGTGCCACCCGACCCCCTCCGGTAGCGGTTCGCACAGATACGCAGTATTTT
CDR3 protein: CATRPPPVAVRTDTQYF

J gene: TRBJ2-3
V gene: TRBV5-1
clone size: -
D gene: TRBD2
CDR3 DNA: TGCGCCAGCAGCTGGTTCGGACTAGCCACAGATACGCAGTATTTT
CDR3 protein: CASSWFGLATDTQYF

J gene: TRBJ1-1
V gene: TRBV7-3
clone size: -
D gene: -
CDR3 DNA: TGTGCCAGCAGCTTGGGAGGGTCTGGAAACACTGAAGCTTTCTTT
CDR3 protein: CASSLGGSGNTEAFF

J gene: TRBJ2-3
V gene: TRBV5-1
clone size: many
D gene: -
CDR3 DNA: TGCGCCAGCAGTGTCCCCCTGGGAAATACAGATACGCAGTATTTT
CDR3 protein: CASSVPLGNTDTQYF

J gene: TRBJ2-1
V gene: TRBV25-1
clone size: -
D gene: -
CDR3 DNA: TGTGCCAGCAGTGCTGTACTCAATGAGCAGTTCTTC
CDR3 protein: CASSAVLNEQFF

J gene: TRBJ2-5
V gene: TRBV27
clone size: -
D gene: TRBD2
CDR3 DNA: TGTGCCAGCAGTAATAGCGGGGGGCCCCCCGGGACCCAGTACTTC
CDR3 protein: CASSNSGGPPGTQYF

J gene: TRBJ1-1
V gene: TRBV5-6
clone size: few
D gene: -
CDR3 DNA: TGTGCCAGCAGCTTGGGAGGACGGGACACTGAAGCTTTCTTT
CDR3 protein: CASSLGGRDTEAFF

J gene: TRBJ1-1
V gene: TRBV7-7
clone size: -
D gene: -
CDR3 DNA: TGTGCCAGCAGCCCCCTCGGCGGGTTCACTGAAGCTTTCTTT
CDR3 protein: CASSPLGGFTEAFF

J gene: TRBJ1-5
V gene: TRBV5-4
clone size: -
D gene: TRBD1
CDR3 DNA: TGTGCCAGCAGGGATGGGACAGGGAAACAGCCCCAGCATTTT
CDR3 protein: CASRDGTGKQPQHF

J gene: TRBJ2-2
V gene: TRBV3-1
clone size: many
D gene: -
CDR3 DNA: TGTGCCAGCAGCCCCCACGTCGGGGAGCTGTTTTTT
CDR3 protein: CASSPHVGELFF

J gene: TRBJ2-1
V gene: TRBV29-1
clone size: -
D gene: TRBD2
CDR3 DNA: TGCAGCGCCCGAGCGGGGATGGGGCAGTTCTTC
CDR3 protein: CSARAGMGQFF

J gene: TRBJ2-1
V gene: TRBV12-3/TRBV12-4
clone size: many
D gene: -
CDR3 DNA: TGTGCCAGCAGCCTTCGCGGCGTTAGGTTCTTC
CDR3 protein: CASSLRGVRFF

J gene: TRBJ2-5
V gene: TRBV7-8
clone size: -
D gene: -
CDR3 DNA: TGTGCCAGCAGCTTAGGACCTCAGGGTCCCGAGACCCAGTACTTC
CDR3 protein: CASSLGPQGPETQYF

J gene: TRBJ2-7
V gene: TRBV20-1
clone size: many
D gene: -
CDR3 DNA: TGCAGTGCTAGTGGCAGGGTTGATTACGAGCAGTACTTC
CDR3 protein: CSASGRVDYEQYF

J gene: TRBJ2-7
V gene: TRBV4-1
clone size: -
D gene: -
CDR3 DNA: TGCGCCGGCAGCCAACCGGGGCCATACGAGCAGTACTTC
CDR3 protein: CAGSQPGPYEQYF

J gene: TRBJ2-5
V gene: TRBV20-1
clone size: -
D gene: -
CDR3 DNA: TGCAGTGCTGAGTTGGTGGATGTGGAGACCCAGTACTTC
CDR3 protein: CSAELVDVETQYF

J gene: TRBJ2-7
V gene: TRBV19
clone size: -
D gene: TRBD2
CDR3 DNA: TGTGCCAGTACCTCAAGGGGGACTAGCGGAGTCTACGAGCAGTACTTC
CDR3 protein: CASTSRGTSGVYEQYF

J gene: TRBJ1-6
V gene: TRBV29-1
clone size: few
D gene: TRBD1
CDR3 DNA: TGCAGCGTTCAAGTAGGGGGCGATTCACCCCTCCACTTT
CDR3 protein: CSVQVGGDSPLHF

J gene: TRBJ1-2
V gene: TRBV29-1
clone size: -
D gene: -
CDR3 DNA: TGCAGCGTTGAAGAACGGACAAGGGGCTACACCTTC
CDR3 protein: CSVEERTRGYTF

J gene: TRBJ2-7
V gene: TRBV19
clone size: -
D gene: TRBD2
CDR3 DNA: TGTGCCAGTAGTCTCTCTAGCGGGTTTAACGAGCAGTACTTC
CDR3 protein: CASSLSSGFNEQYF